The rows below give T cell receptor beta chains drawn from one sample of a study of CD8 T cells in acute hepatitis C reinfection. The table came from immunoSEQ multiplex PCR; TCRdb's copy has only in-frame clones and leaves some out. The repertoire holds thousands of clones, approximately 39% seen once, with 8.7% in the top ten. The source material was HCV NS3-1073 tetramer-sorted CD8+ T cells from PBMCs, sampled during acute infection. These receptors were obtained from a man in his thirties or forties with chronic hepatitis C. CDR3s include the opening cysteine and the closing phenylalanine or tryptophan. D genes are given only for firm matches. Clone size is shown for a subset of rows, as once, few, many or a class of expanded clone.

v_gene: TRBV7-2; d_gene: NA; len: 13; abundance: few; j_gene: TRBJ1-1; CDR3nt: TGTGCCAGCAGCCAAGAGGCGGCCACTGAAGCTTTCTTT; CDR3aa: CASSQEAATEAFF
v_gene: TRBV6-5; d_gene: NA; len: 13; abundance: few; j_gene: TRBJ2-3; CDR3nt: TGTGCCAGCAGTTACGCAGGGACAGATACGCAGTATTTT; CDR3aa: CASSYAGTDTQYF
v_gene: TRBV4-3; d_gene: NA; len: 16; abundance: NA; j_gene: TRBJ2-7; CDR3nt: TGCGCCAGCAGCCAAGAAGTGGCAGGCAGCTCCTACGAGCAGTACTTC; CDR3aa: CASSQEVAGSSYEQYF
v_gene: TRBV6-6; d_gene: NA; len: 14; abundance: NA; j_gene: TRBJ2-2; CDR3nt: TGTGCCAGCAGTTCCGGGGTGAACACCGGGGAGCTGTTTTTT; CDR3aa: CASSSGVNTGELFF
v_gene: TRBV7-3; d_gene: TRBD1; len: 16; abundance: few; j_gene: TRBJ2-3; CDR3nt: TGTGCCAGCAGCCGTGACAGGGTCGCTGGCACAGATACGCAGTATTTT; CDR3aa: CASSRDRVAGTDTQYF
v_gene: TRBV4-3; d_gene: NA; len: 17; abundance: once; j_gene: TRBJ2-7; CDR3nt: TGCGCCAGCAGCCAAGAGCCAACTACCGGAGCCAATTACGAGCAGTACTTC; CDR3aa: CASSQEPTTGANYEQYF
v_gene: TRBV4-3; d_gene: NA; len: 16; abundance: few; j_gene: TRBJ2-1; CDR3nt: TGCGCCAGCAGCCAAGAGACTGGGGGGCCTTGGGGGGAGCAGTTCTTC; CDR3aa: CASSQETGGPWGEQFF
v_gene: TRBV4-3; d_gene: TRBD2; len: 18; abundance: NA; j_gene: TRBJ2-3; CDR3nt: TGCGCCAGCAGCCAAGAGCCGGGACTAGCGGGGGGGGGAGATACGCAGTATTTT; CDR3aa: CASSQEPGLAGGGDTQYF
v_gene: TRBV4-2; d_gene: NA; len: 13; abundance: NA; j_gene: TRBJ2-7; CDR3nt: TGTGCCAGCAGCCAAGAAAGAGGATCCGAGCAGTACTTC; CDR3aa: CASSQERGSEQYF
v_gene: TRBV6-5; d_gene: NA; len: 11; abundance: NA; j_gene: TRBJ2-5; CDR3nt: TGTGCCAGCAGATCCTGGGAGACCCAGTACTTC; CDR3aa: CASRSWETQYF
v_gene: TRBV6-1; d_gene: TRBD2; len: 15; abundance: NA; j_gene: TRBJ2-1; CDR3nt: TGTGCCAGCAGTGAGACTAGCGGGGCTTACAATGAGCAGTTCTTC; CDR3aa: CASSETSGAYNEQFF
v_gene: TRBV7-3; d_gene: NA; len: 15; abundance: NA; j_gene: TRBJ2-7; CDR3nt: TGTGCCAGCAGCTTAGATGGCAGTCAAGTTTACGAGCAGTACTTC; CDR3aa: CASSLDGSQVYEQYF
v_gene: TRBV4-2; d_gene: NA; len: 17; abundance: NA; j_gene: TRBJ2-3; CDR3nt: TGTGCCAGCAGCCAATCTCCGGTTAGCCCTGAGGCAGATACGCAGTATTTT; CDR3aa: CASSQSPVSPEADTQYF
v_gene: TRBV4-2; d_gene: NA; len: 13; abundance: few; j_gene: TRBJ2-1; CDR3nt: TGTGCCAGCAGCCAAGAGGCGGGCAATGAGCAGTTCTTC; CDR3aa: CASSQEAGNEQFF
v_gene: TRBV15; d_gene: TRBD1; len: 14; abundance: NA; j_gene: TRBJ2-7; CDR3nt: TGTGCCACCAGTCCGGACAGGGGGGGCTACGAGCAGTACTTC; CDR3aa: CATSPDRGGYEQYF
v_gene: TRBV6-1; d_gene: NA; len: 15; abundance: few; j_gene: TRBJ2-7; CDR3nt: TGTGCCAGCAGTGAATTGGTCTTCGGGGACTACGAGCAGTACTTC; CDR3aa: CASSELVFGDYEQYF
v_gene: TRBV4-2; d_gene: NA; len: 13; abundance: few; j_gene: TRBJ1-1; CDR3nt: TGTGCCAGCAGCCAAGAGGAGGGCGCTGAAGCTTTCTTT; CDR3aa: CASSQEEGAEAFF
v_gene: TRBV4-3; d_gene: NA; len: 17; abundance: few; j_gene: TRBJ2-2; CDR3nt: TGCGCCAGCAGCCAAGAAATGGGGGGTACGAACACCGGGGAGCTGTTTTTT; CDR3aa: CASSQEMGGTNTGELFF
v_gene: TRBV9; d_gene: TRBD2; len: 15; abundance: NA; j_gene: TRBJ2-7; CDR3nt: TGTGCCAGCGGGGACTCTAGCGGGGGGCCCCTTGAGCAGTACTTC; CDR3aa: CASGDSSGGPLEQYF
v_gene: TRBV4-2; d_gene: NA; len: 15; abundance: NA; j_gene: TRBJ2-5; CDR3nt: TGTGCCAGCAGCCAAGAAATGTGGGGAGGGGGGGCCCAGTACTTC; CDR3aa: CASSQEMWGGGAQYF
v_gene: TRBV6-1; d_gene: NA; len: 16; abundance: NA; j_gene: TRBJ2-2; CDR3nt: TGTGCCAGCAGTCAAGAAGTCGGGGGCGCGGCCGGGGAGCTGTTTTTT; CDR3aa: CASSQEVGGAAGELFF
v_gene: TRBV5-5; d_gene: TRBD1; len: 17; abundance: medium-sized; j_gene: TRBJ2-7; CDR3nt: TGTGCCAGCAGCTTAAGGTCGGGGACAGGGGAACCCTACGAGCAGTACTTC; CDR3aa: CASSLRSGTGEPYEQYF
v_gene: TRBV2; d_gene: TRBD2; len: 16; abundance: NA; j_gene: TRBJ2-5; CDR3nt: TGTGCCAGCAGTGGATGGACTAGCGGAATCCAAGAGACCCAGTACTTC; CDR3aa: CASSGWTSGIQETQYF
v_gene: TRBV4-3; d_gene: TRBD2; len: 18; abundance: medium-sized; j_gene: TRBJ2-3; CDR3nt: TGCGCCAGCAGCCCTACCCCTACCCTAGCGGGGGGGGGAGATACGCAGTATTTT; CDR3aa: CASSPTPTLAGGGDTQYF
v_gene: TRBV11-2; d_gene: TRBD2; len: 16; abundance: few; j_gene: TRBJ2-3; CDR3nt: TGTGCCAGCAGCTTAGATCTGGTAGCGGGGACAGATACGCAGTATTTT; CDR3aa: CASSLDLVAGTDTQYF
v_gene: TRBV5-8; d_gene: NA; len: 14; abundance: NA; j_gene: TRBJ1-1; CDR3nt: TGTGCCAGCAGACCCACGGGCACCAACACTGAAGCTTTCTTT; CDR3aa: CASRPTGTNTEAFF
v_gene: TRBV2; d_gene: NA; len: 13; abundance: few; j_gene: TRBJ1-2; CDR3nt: TGTGCCAGCAGTCCCCCGGACCCAGATGGCTACACCTTC; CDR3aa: CASSPPDPDGYTF
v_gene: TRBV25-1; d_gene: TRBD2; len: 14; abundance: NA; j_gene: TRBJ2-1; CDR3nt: TGTGCCAGCAGTGAAGCCGGGACTAGCAATGAGCAGTTCTTC; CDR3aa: CASSEAGTSNEQFF
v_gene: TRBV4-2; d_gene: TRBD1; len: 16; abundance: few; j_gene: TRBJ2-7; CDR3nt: TGTGCCAGCAGCCAACCCAGGGACAGGGAGCCCTACGAGCAGTACTTC; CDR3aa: CASSQPRDREPYEQYF
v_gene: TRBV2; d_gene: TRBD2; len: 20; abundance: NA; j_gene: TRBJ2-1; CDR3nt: TGTGCCAGCAGTGAAGCGGGTCACTGGACTAGCGGGAGAGCCTACAATGAGCAGTTCTTC; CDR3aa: CASSEAGHWTSGRAYNEQFF